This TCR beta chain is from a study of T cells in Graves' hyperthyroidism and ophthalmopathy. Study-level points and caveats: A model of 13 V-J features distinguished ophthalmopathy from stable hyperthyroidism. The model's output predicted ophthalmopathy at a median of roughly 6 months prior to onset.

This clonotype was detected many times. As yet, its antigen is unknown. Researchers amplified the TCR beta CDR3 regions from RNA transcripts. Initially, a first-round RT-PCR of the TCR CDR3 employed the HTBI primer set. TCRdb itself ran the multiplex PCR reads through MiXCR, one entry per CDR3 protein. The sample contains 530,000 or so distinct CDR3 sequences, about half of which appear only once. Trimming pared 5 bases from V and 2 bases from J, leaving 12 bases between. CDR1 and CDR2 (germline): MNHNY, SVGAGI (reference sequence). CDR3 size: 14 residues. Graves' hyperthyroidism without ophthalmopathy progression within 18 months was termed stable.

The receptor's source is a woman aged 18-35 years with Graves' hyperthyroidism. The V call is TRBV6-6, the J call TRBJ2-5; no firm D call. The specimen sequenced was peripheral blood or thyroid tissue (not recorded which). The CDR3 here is CASSDPPTQETQYF. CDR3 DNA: TGTGCCAGCAGTGACCCACCGACACAAGAGACCCAGTACTTC.